A single sample gave rise to the 28 T cell receptor beta chains below, sequenced in a study of CD8 T cells in acute hepatitis C reinfection. TCRdb's table, derived via immunoSEQ multiplex PCR, lists solely in-frame clones and lacks some. The table shows about 38,000 clones, with roughly 89% occurring only once. Noted time point: naive CD8 control sorted from an acute-time-point sample. Specimen: naive CD8+ T cells from PBMCs. The receptors stem from a man aged 25 to 45 with chronic hepatitis C.

The rearrangement links TRBV27 to TRBJ2-1; D not certain. The CDR3 is 14 residues long. The germline CDR1 and CDR2 sequences are MNHEY and SMNVEV (reference sequence). V gave up 3 bases and J gave up 4 bases, with 10 bases separating them. The CDR3: CASSFFLDYNEQFF. CDR3 sequence (DNA): TGTGCCAGCAGTTTCTTTCTGGATTACAATGAGCAGTTCTTC.

On this clone itself: The same CDR3 also results from other DNA sequences found in this sample. The V and J genes are TRBV11-2 and TRBJ2-5; unclear D gene. V lost 4 bases and J 2 bases, leaving 2 bases between the germline ends. Germline V gene sequence: CDR1 SGHAT, CDR2 FQNNGV. This CDR3 is 11 amino acids long. The CDR3 loop is CASSWQETQYF. The DNA for the CDR3 is TGTGCCAGCAGCTGGCAAGAGACCCAGTACTTC.

The chain has TRBV9 and TRBJ2-7; TRBD2 agrees at 12 bases. Trimming at V came to 0 bases and at J to 2 bases, leaving 0 bases not matched to a gene. Germline-derived CDR1 and CDR2 are SGDLS and YYNGEE. This CDR3 comprises 15 residues. DNA of the CDR3: TGTGCCAGCAGCGTAGCTAGCGGGGGGGCCTACGAGCAGTACTTC. Residues: CASSVASGGAYEQYF.

This chain uses TRBV27 with TRBJ1-2; D may be TRBD1 (6 bases). Germline lookup yields CDR1 MNHEY and CDR2 SMNVEV (reference sequence). V lost 8 bases and J lost 7, with 11 bases in between. This CDR3 has 11 amino acids. This CDR3 reads CASGTGSGYTF. The CDR3 DNA reads as TGTGCCAGCGGAACAGGGAGTGGCTACACCTTC.

This clone came up once. J is TRBJ1-3 and V is TRBV29-1; D is undetermined. Trimming left V 5 bases short and J 7 bases short, with 15 bases between. The CDR3 sequence is 13 residues long. Germline CDR1 and CDR2: SQVTM and ANQGSEA. This CDR3 is CSVYSTPTNTIYF. DNA for the CDR3: TGCAGCGTTTACTCGACCCCTACTAACACCATATATTTT. Full variable domain (remainder filled in from reference TRBV29-1 and TRBJ1-3): SAVISQKPSRDICQRGTSLTIQCQVDSQVTMMFWYRQQPGQSLTLIATANQGSEATYESGFVIDKFPISRPNLTFSTLTVSNMSPEDSSIYLCSVYSTPTNTIYFGEGSWLTVV.

The chain has TRBV10-3 and TRBJ1-5; the D is unclear. The V end lost 3 bases, the J end lost 0 bases, and 6 bases lay between the germline ends. The CDR3 runs 14 residues. CDR1 and CDR2 (germline): ENHRY, SYGVKD. CDR3 DNA: TGTGCCATCAGTGACAGCGATAGCAATCAGCCCCAGCATTTT. Protein product: CAISDSDSNQPQHF.

The rearrangement links TRBV28 to TRBJ2-1, with 10 bases identical to TRBD2. Germline V gene data show CDR1 as MDHEN and CDR2 as SYDVKM. V lost 5 bases to trimming and J lost 6 bases; unmatched junction nucleotides: 4. The CDR3 is 14 residues long. The CDR3 reads CASSPGLAANEQFF. As DNA, the CDR3 is TGTGCCAGCAGTCCCGGACTAGCGGCCAATGAGCAGTTCTTC. Variable domain in full (rest from reference TRBV28 and TRBJ2-1): DVKVTQSSRYLVKRTGEKVFLECVQDMDHENMFWYRQDPGLGLRLIYFSYDVKMKEKGDIPEGYSVSREKKERFSLILESASTNQTSMYLCASSPGLAANEQFFGPGTRLTVL.

The rearrangement links TRBV9 to TRBJ1-1; 10 nucleotides match TRBD1. Germline V CDR1 and CDR2: SGDLS, YYNGEE. This CDR3 region has 17 residues. Trimming removed 0 bases from V and 0 bases from J; junction bases left unmatched: 5. CDR3 sequence: CASSVGDRGLVNTEAFF. CDR3 sequence (DNA): TGTGCCAGCAGCGTAGGTGACAGGGGGCTTGTGAACACTGAAGCTTTCTTT. Combining the CDR3 with reference TRBV9 and TRBJ1-1 gives the whole variable domain DSGVTQTPKHLITATGQRVTLRCSPRSGDLSVYWYQQSLDQGLQFLIQYYNGEERAKGNILERFSAQQFPDLHSELNLSSLELGDSALYFCASSVGDRGLVNTEAFFGQGTRLTVV.

The CDR3 DNA follows: TGTGCCAGTAGTATCTTGGCCGGCAATCAGCCCCAGCATTTT. As protein: CASSILAGNQPQHF. The chain recombines TRBV19 with TRBJ1-5; D gene ambiguous. The length of the CDR3 is 14 residues. V was clipped by 3 bases and J by 2 bases, with 8 bases between them. Germline V CDR1 and CDR2: LNHDA, SQIVND (reference sequence).

A single count supports this clone. V and J are TRBV19 and TRBJ2-1; 10 bases line up with TRBD2. Germline assignment: CDR1 LNHDA and CDR2 SQIVND (reference sequence). J lost 8 bases, V lost 3 bases, and 4 bases had no gene match. The length of the CDR3 is 14 residues. In DNA form, the CDR3 reads TGTGCCAGTAGTATCTACCTAGCGGGGGATGAGCAGTTCTTC. Its translation is CASSIYLAGDEQFF.

The chain is built from TRBV4-1 and TRBJ1-1, with D uncertain. Trimming took off 1 base at V and 0 bases at J, with 9 bases between the two ends. The germline V gene encodes CDR1 MGHRA and CDR2 YSYEKL. CDR3 length: 15 residues. The CDR3: CASSQGVGLNTEAFF. The CDR3, as DNA: TGCGCCAGCAGCCAAGGGGTCGGGTTGAACACTGAAGCTTTCTTT.

This sequence joins TRBV5-6 and TRBJ2-5; 15 bases fit TRBD2. V lost 5 bases, J lost 14 bases, and 10 bases stayed unmatched. The CDR3 extends over 14 amino acids. Germline V gene lookup returns CDR1 SGHDT and CDR2 YYEEEE. The chain's CDR3 is CASRTGLAGGGEYF. The CDR3 DNA follows: TGTGCCAGCAGAACGGGACTAGCGGGAGGTGGGGAATACTTC.

V is TRBV25-1 and J is TRBJ1-1; 7 bases match TRBD1. The germline V gene has CDR1 MGHDK and CDR2 SYGVNS. The CDR3 has 14 amino acids. V shed 5 bases and J 6 bases; nucleotides not matched to a gene: 9. CDR3 region: CASSLTGSGAEAFF. CDR3 bases: TGTGCCAGCAGTCTGACAGGGAGCGGGGCTGAAGCTTTCTTT.

The chain couples TRBV7-6 to TRBJ2-7; 12 nucleotides align to TRBD1. Germline lookup yields CDR1 SGHVS and CDR2 FNYEAQ. The V and J ends lost 2 bases and 2 bases, in that order; junction bases with no gene match: 7. The CDR3 is made up of 17 amino acids. The CDR3 region has the DNA TGTGCCAGCAGCTTAAGGCCGGGGACAGGGGGCCCCTACGAGCAGTACTTC. Its translation is CASSLRPGTGGPYEQYF.

The chain's CDR3 is CASSLVGDRGYEQYF. The CDR3 nucleotides read TGTGCCAGCAGCCTAGTAGGGGACAGGGGCTACGAGCAGTACTTC. The rearrangement links TRBV9 to TRBJ2-7; 10 positions agree with TRBD1. CDR1 is SGDLS, CDR2 YYNGEE, per germline. This CDR3 spans 15 amino acids. V lost 4 bases to trimming and J lost 3 bases; unmatched junction nucleotides: 7. The full variable domain, with the rest looked up from reference TRBV9 and TRBJ2-7, is DSGVTQTPKHLITATGQRVTLRCSPRSGDLSVYWYQQSLDQGLQFLIQYYNGEERAKGNILERFSAQQFPDLHSELNLSSLELGDSALYFCASSLVGDRGYEQYFGPGTRLTVT.

Details on this clone: The junction shows a germline mismatch at one end, possibly a read error. The rearrangement links TRBV6-6 to TRBJ1-1; TRBD1 agrees at 9 bases. The germline V gene has CDR1 MNHNY and CDR2 SVGAGI (reference sequence). The CDR3 runs 13 residues. CDR3: CASTYRGHTEAFF. CDR3 nucleotide sequence: TGTGCCAGCACTTACAGGGGGCACACTGAAGCTTTCTTT.

CDR3 protein: CASSPGGISYEQYF. The CDR3, as DNA: TGTGCCAGCAGCCCCGGGGGCATATCCTACGAGCAGTACTTC. This chain links TRBV5-6 with TRBJ2-7; D tentatively reads TRBD1 or TRBD2 (6 bases each). The CDR3 is made up of 14 amino acids. Trimming left V 4 bases short and J 1 base short, with 12 bases between. Germline V gives CDR1 SGHDT, CDR2 YYEEEE.

V gene TRBV6-1 combines with J gene TRBJ1-1; D ambiguous. In germline, CDR1 is MNHNS, CDR2 SASEGT. The V end was cut by 5 bases, the J end by 0 bases, with 13 bases between. This CDR3 spans 15 amino acids. The CDR3 region is CASSTAGPMNTEAFF. For the CDR3, the DNA is TGTGCCAGCAGTACAGCAGGACCAATGAACACTGAAGCTTTCTTT.

This chain joins TRBV10-2 and TRBJ2-2, with 10 nucleotides matching TRBD2. From germline, CDR1 is WSHSY and CDR2 SAAADI. Losses at the gene ends were 4 bases for V and 6 bases for J; bases not matched to a gene: 2. The CDR3 is made up of 14 amino acids. The CDR3: CASSASGGPGELFF. The CDR3 DNA is TGCGCCAGCAGTGCTAGCGGGGGACCCGGGGAGCTGTTTTTT.

The V and J genes are TRBV11-2 and TRBJ1-1; D not certain. The CDR3 is made up of 12 amino acids. CDR1 SGHAT and CDR2 FQNNGV come from the germline V gene. Trimming cost V 5 bases and J 5 bases, with 9 bases left between them. The CDR3 is CASSPQGTEAFF. As DNA, the CDR3 is TGTGCCAGCAGCCCCCAAGGGACTGAAGCTTTCTTT.

The chain couples TRBV7-9 to TRBJ2-7; unclear D gene. Trimming pared 3 bases from V and 0 bases from J, leaving 9 bases between. This CDR3 is 14 amino acids long. CDR1 is SEHNR, CDR2 FQNEAQ, per germline (reference sequence). The CDR3 DNA reads TGTGCCAGCAGCTTGACTGGTAGCTCCTACGAGCAGTACTTC. Protein product: CASSLTGSSYEQYF. The full variable domain, with the rest looked up from reference TRBV7-9 and TRBJ2-7, is DTGVSQNPRHKITKRGQNVTFRCDPISEHNRLYWYRQTLGQGPEFLTYFQNEAQLEKSRLLSDRFSAERPKGSFSTLEIQRTEQGDSAMYLCASSLTGSSYEQYFGPGTRLTVT.

This chain uses TRBV7-6 with TRBJ2-2; D gene ambiguous. The V gene's germline CDR1 is SGHVS and CDR2 FNYEAQ. V dropped 1 base and J dropped 3 bases, with 9 bases sitting between them. The CDR3 runs 15 residues. The CDR3 region has the DNA TGTGCCAGCAGCTTAGAAAGGAGTGACACCGGGGAGCTGTTTTTT. This gives the protein CASSLERSDTGELFF. The variable domain in full, with the rest retrieved from reference TRBV7-6 and TRBJ2-2, is GAGVSQSPRYKVTKRGQDVALRCDPISGHVSLYWYRQALGQGPEFLTYFNYEAQQDKSGLPNDRFSAERPEGSISTLTIQRTEQRDSAMYRCASSLERSDTGELFFGEGSRLTVL.

The chain uses TRBV7-9 and TRBJ2-1, with a weak D call TRBD2 (5 bases). V gave up 1 base and J gave up 8 bases, with 12 bases separating them. The CDR3 loop spans 14 amino acids. CDR1 is SEHNR and CDR2 is FQNEAQ in the germline V gene (reference sequence). CDR3 bases: TGTGCCAGCAGCTTAGAGCGGACTTTCCATGAGCAGTTCTTC. Its translation is CASSLERTFHEQFF.

The chain is built from TRBV7-2 and TRBJ2-3; 10 positions agree with TRBD2. Germline trimming cut 3 bases from V and 0 bases from J; bases unmatched to any gene: 3. Per germline, CDR1 SGHTA and CDR2 FQGNSA. The CDR3 is 16 amino acids. The CDR3 DNA is TGTGCCAGCAGCTTCGGACTAGCGGATAGCACAGATACGCAGTATTTT. Protein: CASSFGLADSTDTQYF.

The V call is TRBV19, the J call TRBJ2-1; D gene uncertain. Germline CDR1 and CDR2: LNHDA and SQIVND (reference sequence). The CDR3 has 12 residues. V lost 4 bases, J lost 9 bases, and 10 bases lay in between. The CDR3 DNA is TGTGCCAGTAGTAGCAAGATCCGTGAGCAGTTCTTC. This codes for CASSSKIREQFF.

The V gene is TRBV5-4, the J gene TRBJ2-3, with 8 positions matching TRBD2. The CDR3 sequence is 17 residues long. CDR1 SGHNT and CDR2 YYREEE come from the germline V gene (reference sequence). Germline trimming cut 0 bases from V and 4 bases from J; bases unmatched to any gene: 10. The CDR3 reads CASSLAGLVEAPDTQYF. In nucleotides, the CDR3 is TGTGCCAGCAGCTTGGCGGGACTAGTCGAGGCACCAGATACGCAGTATTTT.

This chain connects TRBV9 to TRBJ1-2, with 10 positions matching TRBD1. V lost 0 bases to trimming and J lost 4 bases; unmatched junction nucleotides: 0. The CDR3 has 14 amino acids. The germline CDR1 and CDR2 sequences are SGDLS and YYNGEE. This CDR3 reads CASSVGQGAYGYTF. Here the CDR3 DNA reads TGTGCCAGCAGCGTAGGACAGGGGGCCTATGGCTACACCTTC.

V is TRBV19 and J is TRBJ2-5, with D possibly matching TRBD1 (5 bases). Germline CDR1 is LNHDA and CDR2 is SQIVND (reference sequence). The CDR3 sequence is 13 residues long. V lost 6 bases, J lost 2 bases, and 10 bases lay in between. The chain's CDR3 is CASRPGNQETQYF. CDR3 DNA sequence: TGTGCCAGTAGACCAGGGAATCAAGAGACCCAGTACTTC.